This is a list of T cell receptor beta chains from one sample in a study of early T cells in non-severe SARS-CoV-2 infection. TCRdb independently ran MiXCR on the 5' RACE reads; one entry per CDR3 protein. Of more than 80,000 distinct CDR3 sequences in the sample, roughly an eighth were seen once. The sequenced sample was whole blood. These receptors came from an adult who was a healthcare worker with PCR-confirmed SARS-CoV-2 infection or an uninfected control (not recorded which). CDR3s include the opening cysteine and the closing phenylalanine or tryptophan. Each record gives: V gene, clone size, J gene, D gene, CDR3 DNA, CDR3 protein. The D gene is left open where the match is weak. Size is omitted from some rows. Given values are once, few, many or a class for expanded clones.

V: TRBV12-3/TRBV12-4
size: many
J: TRBJ1-3
D: NA
DNA: TGTGCCAGCAGTTTTCTTTGGACTGCTGGAAACACCATATATTTT
CDR3: CASSFLWTAGNTIYF

V: TRBV7-2
size: NA
J: TRBJ1-5
D: TRBD1
DNA: TGTGCCAGCAGCCCAGGACCCCCGGGACAGGGGGCCGGCCAGCCCCAGCATTTT
CDR3: CASSPGPPGQGAGQPQHF

V: TRBV29-1
size: NA
J: TRBJ1-1
D: NA
DNA: TGCAGCTCCCATGCTGGGGGGGCCACTGAAGCTTTCTTT
CDR3: CSSHAGGATEAFF

V: TRBV14
size: NA
J: TRBJ2-7
D: NA
DNA: TGTGCCAGCAGCCAAGCTCCTAGTTTCTACGAGCAGTACTTC
CDR3: CASSQAPSFYEQYF

V: TRBV29-1
size: NA
J: TRBJ2-7
D: TRBD1
DNA: TGCAGCGCCGAAGGACAGGGCGACGAGCAGTACTTC
CDR3: CSAEGQGDEQYF

V: TRBV28
size: few
J: TRBJ1-1
D: NA
DNA: TGTGCCAGCAGCAACCTCCAGGTCATGAACACTGAAGCTTTCTTT
CDR3: CASSNLQVMNTEAFF

V: TRBV2
size: few
J: TRBJ2-3
D: NA
DNA: TGTGCCAGCAGGGGACACAGGAGCGATAAAGTCACAGATACGCAGTATTTT
CDR3: CASRGHRSDKVTDTQYF

V: TRBV27
size: NA
J: TRBJ1-2
D: NA
DNA: TGTGCCAGCACCCTTGCAGGGTCCTCCTATGGCTACACCTTC
CDR3: CASTLAGSSYGYTF

V: TRBV27
size: few
J: TRBJ2-1
D: NA
DNA: TGTGCCAGCAGTTTATCTAGCGGAGGCGATGAGCAGTTCTTC
CDR3: CASSLSSGGDEQFF

V: TRBV5-1
size: few
J: TRBJ2-3
D: NA
DNA: TGCGCCAGCAGCTTGTTGGGGGGCGGAGACACAGATACGCAGTATTTT
CDR3: CASSLLGGGDTDTQYF

V: TRBV9
size: few
J: TRBJ2-1
D: NA
DNA: TGTGCCAGCAGCCCTCCGGCCCCGACGGGTGAGCAGTTCTTC
CDR3: CASSPPAPTGEQFF

V: TRBV20-1
size: few
J: TRBJ2-1
D: NA
DNA: TGCAGTGCTAGAGGGGTTATTTACAATGAGCAGTTCTTC
CDR3: CSARGVIYNEQFF

V: TRBV12-3/TRBV12-4
size: many
J: TRBJ2-1
D: NA
DNA: TGTGCCAGCAGTTTAACCAGCGGCAGCAATGAGCAGTTCTTC
CDR3: CASSLTSGSNEQFF

V: TRBV28
size: many
J: TRBJ1-5
D: NA
DNA: TGTGCCAGCAGTTTGGCCAATAGCAATCAGCCCCAGCATTTT
CDR3: CASSLANSNQPQHF

V: TRBV9
size: NA
J: TRBJ1-6
D: TRBD1
DNA: TGTGCCAGCAGCGTAAACGGACAGGGCGGTAATTCACCCCTCCACTTT
CDR3: CASSVNGQGGNSPLHF

V: TRBV19
size: NA
J: TRBJ1-2
D: NA
DNA: TGTGCCAGTACCGAGGATCGATATGGCTACACCTTC
CDR3: CASTEDRYGYTF

V: TRBV7-3
size: few
J: TRBJ1-1
D: TRBD1
DNA: TGTGCCAGCAGCTTATCCGGGACAGGGGGTCTCTTGAACACTGAAGCTTTCTTT
CDR3: CASSLSGTGGLLNTEAFF

V: TRBV14
size: few
J: TRBJ1-1
D: NA
DNA: TGTGCCAGCAGTCAGAGATGGGGGGGTACTGAAGCTTTCTTT
CDR3: CASSQRWGGTEAFF

V: TRBV6-6
size: few
J: TRBJ1-1
D: NA
DNA: TGTGCCGGACGACGCAGGGGCACTGAAGCTTTCTTT
CDR3: CAGRRRGTEAFF

V: TRBV7-2
size: NA
J: TRBJ2-2
D: TRBD2
DNA: TGTGCCAGCACGGGACTACCGAACACCGGGGAGCTGTTTTTT
CDR3: CASTGLPNTGELFF

V: TRBV7-6
size: few
J: TRBJ2-1
D: TRBD1
DNA: TGTGCCAGCAGCTCGGGAACAGGGGGCCTTAGTAATGAGCAGTTCTTC
CDR3: CASSSGTGGLSNEQFF

V: TRBV29-1
size: NA
J: TRBJ1-1
D: NA
DNA: TGCAGCGTGGTGGATCCCTACACTGAAGCTTTCTTT
CDR3: CSVVDPYTEAFF

V: TRBV6-1
size: NA
J: TRBJ2-2
D: TRBD1
DNA: TGTGCCAGCAGGGCCCACCGGGACAGACTTACCGGGGAGCTGTTTTTT
CDR3: CASRAHRDRLTGELFF

V: TRBV29-1
size: medium-sized
J: TRBJ1-2
D: NA
DNA: TGCAGCGTTGAAGCCGTAGACGGGCCCAGGGGCTACACCTTC
CDR3: CSVEAVDGPRGYTF

V: TRBV29-1
size: once
J: TRBJ1-5
D: TRBD1
DNA: TGCAGCGCCGGGACAGGGGGCGCCCAGCCCCAGCATTTT
CDR3: CSAGTGGAQPQHF

V: TRBV18
size: NA
J: TRBJ2-1
D: TRBD1
DNA: TGTGCCAGCTCACTAGGACAGGGATACAATGAGCAGTTCTTC
CDR3: CASSLGQGYNEQFF

V: TRBV4-2
size: NA
J: TRBJ2-5
D: TRBD2
DNA: TGTGCCAGCAGCCCGACTAGCGGGGTCCGGGAGACCCAGTACTTC
CDR3: CASSPTSGVRETQYF

V: TRBV28
size: few
J: TRBJ2-3
D: NA
DNA: TGTGCCAGCAGTTTCAGTTTTGAGGGTCCAGATACGCAGTATTTT
CDR3: CASSFSFEGPDTQYF

V: TRBV7-8
size: few
J: TRBJ2-7
D: NA
DNA: TGTGCCAGCAGCTTAGAGCGCGTAACACCTACCTACGAGCAGTACTTC
CDR3: CASSLERVTPTYEQYF

V: TRBV5-1
size: many
J: TRBJ1-1
D: NA
DNA: TGCGCCAGCAGCTTTGGTTCGGCTCGGCGTTTTTCGAACACTGAAGCTTTCTTT
CDR3: CASSFGSARRFSNTEAFF

V: TRBV9
size: many
J: TRBJ2-6
D: TRBD1
DNA: TGTGCCAGCAGCGGACAGGGTCCTGGGGCCAACGTCCTGACTTTC
CDR3: CASSGQGPGANVLTF

V: TRBV30
size: NA
J: TRBJ1-5
D: NA
DNA: TGTGCCTGGAGTGTAAGGGCAGGGACGGGTCCCCAGCATTTT
CDR3: CAWSVRAGTGPQHF

V: TRBV9
size: few
J: TRBJ2-6
D: NA
DNA: TGTGCCAGCAGCCCCCATGGGGGCCTTGGGGCCAACGTCCTGACTTTC
CDR3: CASSPHGGLGANVLTF

V: TRBV29-1
size: NA
J: TRBJ2-5
D: NA
DNA: TGCAGCGTTGAAGATTCCGTGACCCAGTACTTC
CDR3: CSVEDSVTQYF

V: TRBV10-2
size: few
J: TRBJ1-4
D: NA
DNA: TGCGCCAGCAGGGACAACAGAGCAACTAATGAAAAACTGTTTTTT
CDR3: CASRDNRATNEKLFF

V: TRBV20-1
size: few
J: TRBJ2-1
D: TRBD2
DNA: TGCAGTGCTAGAGAGCGGGAGGGCCTTCCCAGTGAGCAGTTCTTC
CDR3: CSAREREGLPSEQFF

V: TRBV7-3
size: NA
J: TRBJ1-1
D: NA
DNA: TGTGCCAGCAGCCCAGAACGGACACTGAACACTGAAGCTTTCTTT
CDR3: CASSPERTLNTEAFF

V: TRBV10-1
size: NA
J: TRBJ2-1
D: NA
DNA: TGCGCCAGCAGTGAGAGGACAGCCCCCTACAATGAGCAGTTCTTC
CDR3: CASSERTAPYNEQFF

V: TRBV5-5
size: NA
J: TRBJ2-7
D: TRBD1
DNA: TGTGCCAGCAGCCCGGACAGGGGCCTTGGTTACGAGCAGTACTTC
CDR3: CASSPDRGLGYEQYF

V: TRBV6-6
size: few
J: TRBJ1-4
D: NA
DNA: TGTGCCAGCAGTTACTACGACCGGGAAAATGAAAAACTGTTTTTT
CDR3: CASSYYDRENEKLFF

V: TRBV20-1
size: few
J: TRBJ2-2
D: TRBD2
DNA: TGCAGTGCTAGACCCTTCGGACTAGCGGACACCGGGGAGCTGTTTTTT
CDR3: CSARPFGLADTGELFF

V: TRBV28
size: few
J: TRBJ1-2
D: TRBD1
DNA: TGTGCCAGCAGTCGCGACGCGGGACAGAGTCACTATGGCTACACCTTC
CDR3: CASSRDAGQSHYGYTF

V: TRBV2
size: few
J: TRBJ2-2
D: NA
DNA: TGTGCCAGCGAGCAGGGAAGTACCGGGGAGCTGTTTTTT
CDR3: CASEQGSTGELFF

V: TRBV11-2
size: few
J: TRBJ1-2
D: NA
DNA: TGTGCCAGCAGCTCCCTCCTTGACAGATATGGCTACACCTTC
CDR3: CASSSLLDRYGYTF

V: TRBV2
size: NA
J: TRBJ2-4
D: NA
DNA: TGTGCCAGCGGCAGGGTGGCCAAAAACATTCAGTACTTC
CDR3: CASGRVAKNIQYF

V: TRBV12-3/TRBV12-4
size: many
J: TRBJ1-1
D: NA
DNA: TGTGCCAGCAGCCTCGGAATCACTGAAGCTTTCTTT
CDR3: CASSLGITEAFF

V: TRBV5-1
size: NA
J: TRBJ2-5
D: NA
DNA: TGCGCCAGCAGCTTGAGTGTGGCAGAAACGGAGACCCAGTACTTC
CDR3: CASSLSVAETETQYF